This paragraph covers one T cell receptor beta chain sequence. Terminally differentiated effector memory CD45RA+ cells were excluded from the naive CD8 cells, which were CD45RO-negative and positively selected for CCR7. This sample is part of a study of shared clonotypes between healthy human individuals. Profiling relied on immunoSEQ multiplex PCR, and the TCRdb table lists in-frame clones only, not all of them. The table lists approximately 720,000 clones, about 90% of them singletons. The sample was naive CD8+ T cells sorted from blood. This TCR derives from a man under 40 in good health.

The CDR3 reads CASSSRRQGAGGYTF. In nucleotides, the CDR3 is TGTGCCAGCAGCTCGCGCCGGCAGGGGGCCGGCGGCTACACCTTC. The rearrangement joins TRBV7-9 to TRBJ1-2; 8 positions match TRBD1. This CDR3 is 15 amino acids long. With V trimmed by 4 bases and J by 8 bases, 12 bases remained unmatched. Per germline, CDR1 SEHNR and CDR2 FQNEAQ (reference sequence).